One sample yielded the 26 T cell receptor beta chains listed below, sequenced in a study of cytomegalovirus exposure and HLA in healthy donors. The table came from immunoSEQ multiplex PCR; TCRdb's copy has only in-frame clones and leaves some out. The sample carries 130,000 or so clones, roughly 90% recorded once. The sample was PBMCs. Receptors were obtained from a man between 25 and 39 years old in good health and CMV-seronegative.

The rearrangement joins TRBV7-2 to TRBJ1-3; unclear D gene. V lost 8 bases and J lost 2, with 16 bases in between. The CDR3 totals 15 residues. Germline CDR1 SGHTA, CDR2 FQGNSA. The CDR3 protein is CASRSPGLTGNTIYF. The CDR3, as DNA: TGTGCCAGCCGAAGTCCAGGTCTTACTGGAAACACCATATATTTT.

CDR3 sequence: CASSLGQVQEQYF. As DNA, the CDR3 is TGTGCCAGCAGTTTAGGACAGGTACAAGAGCAGTACTTC. V is TRBV28 and J is TRBJ2-7; 7 nucleotides match TRBD1. The CDR3 has 13 amino acids. The V segment lost 2 bases and the J segment 7 bases; nucleotides outside the gene matches: 5. Germline lookup yields CDR1 MDHEN and CDR2 SYDVKM.

The genes are TRBV5-6 and TRBJ2-7, with TRBD1 as a possible D gene (5 bases). Per germline, CDR1 SGHDT and CDR2 YYEEEE. Trimming shortened V by 4 bases and J by 6 bases, and 11 bases separated the two germline ends. This CDR3 has 12 amino acids. For the CDR3, the DNA is TGTGCCAGCAGCCCAGGGTTTTCCGAGCAGTACTTC. It specifies CASSPGFSEQYF.

This sequence joins TRBV9 and TRBJ1-1; 9 positions agree with TRBD1. The CDR3 runs to 16 residues. Per the germline V gene, CDR1 is SGDLS and CDR2 is YYNGEE. The J segment lost 3 bases and the V segment lost 6 bases, leaving 12 bases of the junction unmatched. The chain's CDR3 is CASNGGIGTGYTEAFF. In nucleotides, the CDR3 is TGTGCCAGCAACGGGGGGATTGGGACAGGGTACACTGAAGCTTTCTTT.

This sequence joins TRBV19 and TRBJ1-1, with D possibly TRBD1 on 6 matching bases. Germline CDR1 and CDR2: LNHDA and SQIVND (reference sequence). This CDR3 region has 14 residues. The V end was cut by 4 bases, the J end by 1 base, with 10 bases between. The CDR3 DNA sequence: TGTGCCAGTAGTACACAGGGTGAGAACACTGAAGCTTTCTTT. It is translated as CASSTQGENTEAFF.

This clone has just a few counts. This sequence joins TRBV4-1 and TRBJ1-6; D remains unclear. Germline CDR1 reads MGHRA; CDR2 reads YSYEKL. Trimming pared 2 bases from V and 6 bases from J, leaving 5 bases between. This CDR3 spans 13 amino acids. The CDR3, as DNA: TGCGCCAGCAGCCAAATGGCTAATTCACCCCTCCACTTT. As protein: CASSQMANSPLHF.

The chain recombines TRBV4-3 with TRBJ2-7, with D possibly matching TRBD1 (5 bases). The CDR3 is 15 residues long. From germline, CDR1 is LGHNA and CDR2 YSLEER. Deletions cut 0 bases from V and 2 bases from J, with 11 bases between. CDR3 DNA: TGCGCCAGCAGCCAAGATAGGGGATTTACCTACGAGCAGTACTTC. Protein: CASSQDRGFTYEQYF.

This clone appeared a single time. V is TRBV27 and J is TRBJ1-1; 12 positions agree with TRBD1. Germline V gene data show CDR1 as MNHEY and CDR2 as SMNVEV (reference sequence). This CDR3 has 16 amino acids. With V trimmed by 4 bases and J by 0 bases, 3 bases remained unmatched. CDR3 residues: CASSSGTGGLNTEAFF. DNA for the CDR3: TGTGCCAGCAGTTCTGGGACAGGGGGCCTGAACACTGAAGCTTTCTTT.

This chain joins TRBV6-1 and TRBJ2-7; D is perhaps TRBD2 (6 bases). Trimming left V 1 base short and J 3 bases short, with 10 bases between. CDR3 length: 14 residues. CDR1 is MNHNS and CDR2 is SASEGT in the germline V gene. CDR3 nucleotide sequence: TGTGCCAGCAGTGAAGGACCGGGACTCTACGAGCAGTACTTC. The encoded protein is CASSEGPGLYEQYF.

The genes are TRBV28 and TRBJ1-3; tentatively, D is TRBD1 (5 bases). Germline assignment: CDR1 MDHEN and CDR2 SYDVKM. The length of the CDR3 is 14 residues. Deletions cut 5 bases from V and 2 bases from J, with 10 bases between. The CDR3 sequence: CASSPPGAGNTIYF. CDR3 DNA sequence: TGTGCCAGCAGTCCCCCGGGGGCTGGAAACACCATATATTTT.

The chain combines TRBV27 with TRBJ2-7; TRBD1 agrees at 7 bases. After removal of 2 bases from V and 0 bases from J, the junction contained 4 bases not matched to a gene. Looked up from germline, CDR1 is MNHEY and CDR2 is SMNVEV (reference sequence). The CDR3 loop spans 15 amino acids. CDR3 coding DNA: TGTGCCAGCAGTTTAGGTCGGGACAGCTCCTACGAGCAGTACTTC. It translates to CASSLGRDSSYEQYF.

The chain is built from TRBV28 and TRBJ2-7, with D perhaps matching TRBD2 (6 bases). This CDR3 region has 15 residues. V was shortened by 5 bases and J by 2 bases, with 16 bases between the two germline ends. Germline V gene sequence: CDR1 MDHEN, CDR2 SYDVKM. Here the CDR3 reads CASSTPVGGPYEQYF. As DNA, the CDR3 is TGTGCCAGCAGTACCCCCGTAGGAGGGCCCTACGAGCAGTACTTC.

The rearrangement joins TRBV7-8 to TRBJ1-2; TRBD1 aligns across 8 bases. The CDR3 is 18 residues long. V dropped 1 base and J dropped 4; count of bases not matched to a gene: 14. Germline V gene lookup returns CDR1 SGHVS and CDR2 FQNEAQ. CDR3: CASSLVVRTGSTSYGYTF. For the CDR3, the DNA is TGTGCCAGCAGCTTAGTAGTCAGGACAGGGTCTACCTCCTATGGCTACACCTTC.

The V gene is TRBV7-6, the J gene TRBJ1-1; 10 bases are a match to TRBD1. The CDR3 spans 14 residues. V was clipped by 1 base and J by 7 bases; unmatched bases: 3. Per the germline V gene, CDR1 is SGHVS and CDR2 is FNYEAQ. CDR3 DNA: TGTGCCAGCAGCTTAGGGGGACAGGGGATTGAAGCTTTCTTT. Protein product: CASSLGGQGIEAFF.

The chain carries TRBV6-4 and TRBJ1-1, with D perhaps TRBD1 (6 bases). This CDR3 is 14 amino acids long. Germline V gene data show CDR1 as MRHNA and CDR2 as SNTAGT. V lost 2 bases and J 6 bases, leaving 13 bases between the germline ends. This CDR3 is CASSDEGVPSEAFF. CDR3 DNA sequence: TGTGCCAGCAGTGACGAGGGGGTCCCCTCTGAAGCTTTCTTT.

DNA of the CDR3: TGTGCCAGCAGTTACTTGGGACAAAGGGGCTATGGCTACACCTTC. Protein: CASSYLGQRGYGYTF. The genes are TRBV6-6 and TRBJ1-2, with D possibly matching TRBD1 (6 bases). The germline V gene encodes CDR1 MNHNY and CDR2 SVGAGI (reference sequence). CDR3 length equals 15 residues. The germline V and J ends were trimmed by 1 base and 4 bases, with 13 bases remaining between them.

A remark on this clone: One junction end does not reproduce the germline sequence, and a read error may be involved. The V and J genes are TRBV25-1 and TRBJ2-4; tentatively, D is TRBD1 (6 bases). CDR3 length: 14 residues. CDR1 and CDR2 (germline): MGHDK, SYGVNS. The CDR3 loop is CASSLQGAQNIQYF. CDR3 nucleotide sequence: TGTGCCAGCAGTTTACAGGGAGCCCAAAACATTCAGTACTTC.

This clone is a singleton in its sample. The chain employs TRBV13 and TRBJ2-1; 13 nucleotides line up with TRBD2. Per germline, CDR1 PRHDT and CDR2 FYEKMQ (reference sequence). With V trimmed by 4 bases and J by 4 bases, 7 bases remained unmatched. This CDR3 region has 17 residues. CDR3 residues: CASSSRTSGGRYNEQFF. Here the CDR3 DNA reads TGTGCCAGCAGCTCCAGGACTAGCGGGGGCCGGTACAATGAGCAGTTCTTC.

The chain links TRBV4-1 to TRBJ1-4; 7 bases are shared with TRBD1. Unmatched junction bases numbered 13, after V lost 3 bases and J lost 3 bases. The CDR3 runs to 18 residues. From germline, CDR1 is MGHRA and CDR2 YSYEKL. The CDR3 reads CASSQYYRGMAANEKLFF. The DNA for the CDR3 is TGCGCCAGCAGCCAGTACTACAGGGGTATGGCGGCTAATGAAAAACTGTTTTTT.

Details on this clone: At one end the junction does not follow the germline gene, possibly because of a read error. This chain joins TRBV28 and TRBJ1-1; no clear D. Germline assignment: CDR1 MDHEN and CDR2 SYDVKM. The CDR3 is 12 amino acids. The CDR3 nucleotides are TGTGCCAGCAGTTTAACGGCGGATCAGTGTTCGTTT. Protein: CASSLTADQCSF.

V usage is TRBV27 and J usage is TRBJ1-6; D possibly corresponds to TRBD1 (6 bases). CDR3 length: 13 residues. Germline loops: CDR1 MNHEY, CDR2 SMNVEV (reference sequence). V was clipped by 8 bases and J by 9 bases, with 14 bases between them. CDR3 sequence (DNA): TGTGCCAGCCAGGGGCAGGGGAGTTCACCCCTCCACTTT. It translates to CASQGQGSSPLHF.

This chain joins TRBV6-5 and TRBJ1-1; 9 bases are shared with TRBD1. The CDR3 length is 14 residues. V was clipped by 2 bases and J by 5 bases; unmatched bases: 3. From germline, CDR1 is MNHEY and CDR2 SVGAGI. CDR3 protein: CASSYTTGGTEAFF. In nucleotides, the CDR3 is TGTGCCAGCAGTTACACGACAGGGGGTACTGAAGCTTTCTTT.

The chain recombines TRBV6-5 with TRBJ2-7, with 7 bases fitting TRBD2. The CDR3 runs 16 residues. Per the germline V gene, CDR1 is MNHEY and CDR2 is SVGAGI. V lost 0 bases, J lost 0 bases, and 5 bases stayed unmatched. The CDR3 loop is CASSYSMGGGSYEQYF. The CDR3 DNA reads TGTGCCAGCAGTTACTCGATGGGGGGGGGCTCCTACGAGCAGTACTTC.

This clone has just one count. Written as DNA, the CDR3 is TGTGCCAGCAGCAGAACCCAGGGCAACGAGCAGTACTTC. Protein product: CASSRTQGNEQYF. This chain joins TRBV21-1 and TRBJ2-7; the table's D gene call, TRBD1, was not cross checked with the DNA. TRBV21-1 is deemed a pseudogene. This CDR3 contains 13 residues.

V gene TRBV5-1 combines with J gene TRBJ2-1; 8 nucleotides agree with TRBD1. This CDR3 is 16 amino acids long. Germline V gene lookup returns CDR1 SGHRS and CDR2 YFSETQ. Trimming at V came to 0 bases and at J to 2 bases, leaving 4 bases not matched to a gene. CDR3: CASSLVPGGAYNEQFF. In nucleotides, the CDR3 is TGCGCCAGCAGCTTGGTGCCAGGGGGCGCCTACAATGAGCAGTTCTTC. The whole variable domain, remainder taken from reference TRBV5-1 and TRBJ2-1, is KAGVTQTPRYLIKTRGQQVTLSCSPISGHRSVSWYQQTPGQGLQFLFEYFSETQRNKGNFPGRFSGRQFSNSRSEMNVSTLELGDSALYLCASSLVPGGAYNEQFFGPGTRLTVL.

V usage is TRBV7-2 and J usage is TRBJ1-1; D is uncertain. The CDR3 is made up of 14 amino acids. CDR1 is SGHTA, CDR2 FQGNSA, per germline. Trimming shortened V by 2 bases and J by 4 bases, and 11 bases separated the two germline ends. CDR3 in DNA: TGTGCCAGCAGCTTAAATCGGGGAGCCACTGAAGCTTTCTTT. Its protein is CASSLNRGATEAFF. The full variable domain, completed using reference TRBV7-2 and TRBJ1-1, is GAGVSQSPSNKVTEKGKDVELRCDPISGHTALYWYRQSLGQGLEFLIYFQGNSAPDKSGLPSDRFSAERTGGSVSTLTIQRTQQEDSAVYLCASSLNRGATEAFFGQGTRLTVV.